A few counts support the clone carrying this T cell receptor (beta chain). Its specificity is unknown. This entry is derived from a study of identical twins. Study conclusions and caveats: Cord blood beta clonotypes that were abundant carried fewer insertions, and memory repertoires showed no such trend. Invariant T cells like MAIT and iNKT could partly confound the zero-insertion analyses. Sequences that were beta out-of-frame showed weaker excess twin sharing.

Healthy Caucasians provided all donations. TCRdb fed the 5' RACE reads into MiXCR, producing one record per CDR3 protein. The sample holds nearly 900,000 distinct CDR3 sequences, approximately 13% seen once. This same sample was also taken into another study, of yellow fever vaccine responses in identical twins.

Source material: PBMCs. The TCR originated in a woman in her late teens or twenties in good health.

The CDR3 DNA sequence: TGTGCCAGTAACTGGCAGGGGGCGTACAATGAGCAGTTCTTC. Translation gives CASNWQGAYNEQFF. The V gene is TRBV19, the J gene TRBJ2-1; 8 bases match TRBD1. Germline V gene sequence: CDR1 LNHDA, CDR2 SQIVND (reference sequence). The ends lost 7 bases at V and 4 bases at J; junction bases unmatched: 6. This CDR3 has 14 residues. Complete variable domain (other parts from reference TRBV19 and TRBJ2-1): DGGITQSPKYLFRKEGQNVTLSCEQNLNHDAMYWYRQDPGQGLRLIYYSQIVNDFQKGDIAEGYSVSREKKESFPLTVTSAQKNPTAFYLCASNWQGAYNEQFFGPGTRLTVL.